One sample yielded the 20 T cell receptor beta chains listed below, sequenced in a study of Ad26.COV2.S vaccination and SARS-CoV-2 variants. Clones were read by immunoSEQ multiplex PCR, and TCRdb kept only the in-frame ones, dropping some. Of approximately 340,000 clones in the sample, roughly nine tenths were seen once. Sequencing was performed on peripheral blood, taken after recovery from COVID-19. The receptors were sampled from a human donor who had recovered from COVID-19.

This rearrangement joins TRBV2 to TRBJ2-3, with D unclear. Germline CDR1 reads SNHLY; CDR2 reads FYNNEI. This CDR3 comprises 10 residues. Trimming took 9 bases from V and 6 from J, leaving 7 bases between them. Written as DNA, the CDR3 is TGTGCCAGTTTTTGGGATACGCAGTATTTT. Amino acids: CASFWDTQYF.

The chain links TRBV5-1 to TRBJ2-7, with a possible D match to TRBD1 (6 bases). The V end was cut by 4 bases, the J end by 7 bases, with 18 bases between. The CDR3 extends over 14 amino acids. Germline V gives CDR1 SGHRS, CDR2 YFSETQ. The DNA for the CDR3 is TGCGCCAGCAGCACTACGGACAGTTCAAGGGAGCAGTACTTC. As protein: CASSTTDSSREQYF. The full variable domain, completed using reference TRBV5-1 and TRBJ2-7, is KAGVTQTPRYLIKTRGQQVTLSCSPISGHRSVSWYQQTPGQGLQFLFEYFSETQRNKGNFPGRFSGRQFSNSRSEMNVSTLELGDSALYLCASSTTDSSREQYFGPGTRLTVT.

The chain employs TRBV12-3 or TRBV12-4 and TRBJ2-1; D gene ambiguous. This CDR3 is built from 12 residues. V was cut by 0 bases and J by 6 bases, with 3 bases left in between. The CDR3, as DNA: TGTGCCAGCAGTTTAGCTAGCAATGAGCAGTTCTTC. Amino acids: CASSLASNEQFF.

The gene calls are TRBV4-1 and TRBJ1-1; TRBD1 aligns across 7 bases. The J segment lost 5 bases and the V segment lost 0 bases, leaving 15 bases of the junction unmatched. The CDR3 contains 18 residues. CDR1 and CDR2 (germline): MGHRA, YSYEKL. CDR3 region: CASSQDPPLGGARTEAFF. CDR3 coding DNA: TGCGCCAGCAGCCAAGATCCACCCTTAGGGGGCGCAAGAACTGAAGCTTTCTTT.

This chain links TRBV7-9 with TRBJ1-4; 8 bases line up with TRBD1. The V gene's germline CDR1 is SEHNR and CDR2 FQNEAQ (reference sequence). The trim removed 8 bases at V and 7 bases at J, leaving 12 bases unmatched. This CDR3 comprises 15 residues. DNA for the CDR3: TGTGCCAGCCGAGCCATGACAGGGGAGGGTGAAAAACTGTTTTTT. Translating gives CASRAMTGEGEKLFF.

DNA for the CDR3: TGTGCCAGCAGCTTAGCCCGGACAGGGTACACAGATACGCAGTATTTT. Protein product: CASSLARTGYTDTQYF. The V call is TRBV7-9, the J call TRBJ2-3, with 8 bases that match TRBD1. This CDR3 contains 16 residues. Germline CDR1 and CDR2: SEHNR and FQNEAQ (reference sequence). V lost 0 bases to trimming and J lost 2 bases; unmatched junction nucleotides: 4.

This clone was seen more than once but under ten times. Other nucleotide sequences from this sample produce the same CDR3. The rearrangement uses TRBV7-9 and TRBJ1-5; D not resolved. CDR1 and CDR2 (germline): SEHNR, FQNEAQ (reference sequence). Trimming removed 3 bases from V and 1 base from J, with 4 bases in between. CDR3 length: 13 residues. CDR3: CASSLDSNQPQHF. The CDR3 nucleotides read TGTGCCAGCAGCTTGGACAGCAATCAGCCCCAGCATTTT.

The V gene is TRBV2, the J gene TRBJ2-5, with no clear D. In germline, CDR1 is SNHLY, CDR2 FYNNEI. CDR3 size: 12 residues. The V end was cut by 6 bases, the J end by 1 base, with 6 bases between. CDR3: CASSPSQETQYF. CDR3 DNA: TGTGCCAGCAGCCCGAGCCAAGAGACCCAGTACTTC.

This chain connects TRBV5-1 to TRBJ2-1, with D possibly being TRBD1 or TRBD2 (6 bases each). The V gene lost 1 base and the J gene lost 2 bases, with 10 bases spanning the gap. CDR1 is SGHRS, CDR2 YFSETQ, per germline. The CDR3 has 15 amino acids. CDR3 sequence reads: CASSLTGAPYNEQFF. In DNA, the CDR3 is TGCGCCAGCAGCTTGACGGGGGCCCCCTACAATGAGCAGTTCTTC. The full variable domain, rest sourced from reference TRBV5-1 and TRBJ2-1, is KAGVTQTPRYLIKTRGQQVTLSCSPISGHRSVSWYQQTPGQGLQFLFEYFSETQRNKGNFPGRFSGRQFSNSRSEMNVSTLELGDSALYLCASSLTGAPYNEQFFGPGTRLTVL.

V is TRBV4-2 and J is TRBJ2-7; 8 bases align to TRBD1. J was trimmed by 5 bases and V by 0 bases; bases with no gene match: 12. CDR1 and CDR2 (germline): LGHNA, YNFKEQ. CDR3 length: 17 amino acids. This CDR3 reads CASSQDFSPTGAHEQYF. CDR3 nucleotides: TGTGCCAGCAGCCAAGATTTTTCCCCGACAGGGGCCCACGAGCAGTACTTC.

CDR3 protein: CSVDGQQNTEAFF. The CDR3 bases are TGCAGCGTTGATGGGCAACAGAACACTGAAGCTTTCTTT. This rearrangement joins TRBV29-1 to TRBJ1-1; D gene ambiguous. This CDR3 has 13 residues. CDR1 and CDR2 from the germline V gene are SQVTM and ANQGSEA. The V end lost 3 bases, the J end lost 1 base, and 9 bases lay between the germline ends. Based on the CDR3 plus reference TRBV29-1 and TRBJ1-1, the full variable domain is SAVISQKPSRDICQRGTSLTIQCQVDSQVTMMFWYRQQPGQSLTLIATANQGSEATYESGFVIDKFPISRPNLTFSTLTVSNMSPEDSSIYLCSVDGQQNTEAFFGQGTRLTVV.

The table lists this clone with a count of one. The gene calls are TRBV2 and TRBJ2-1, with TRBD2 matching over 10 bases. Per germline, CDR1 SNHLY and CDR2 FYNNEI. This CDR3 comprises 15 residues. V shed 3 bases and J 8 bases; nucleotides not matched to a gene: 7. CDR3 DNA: TGTGCCAGCAGTGAGAGAAGCGGGGGGGTGTATGAGCAGTTCTTC. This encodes CASSERSGGVYEQFF.

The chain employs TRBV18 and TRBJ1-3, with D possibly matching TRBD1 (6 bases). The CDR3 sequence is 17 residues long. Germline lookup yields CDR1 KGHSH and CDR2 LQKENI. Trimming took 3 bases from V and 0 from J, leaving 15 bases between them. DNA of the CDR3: TGTGCCAGCTCACCTATACAGGGCCAAAGCTCTGGAAACACCATATATTTT. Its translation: CASSPIQGQSSGNTIYF.

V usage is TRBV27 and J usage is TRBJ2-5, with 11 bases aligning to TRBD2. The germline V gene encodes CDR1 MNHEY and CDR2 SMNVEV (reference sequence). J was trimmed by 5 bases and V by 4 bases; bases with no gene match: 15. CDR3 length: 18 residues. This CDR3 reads CASSSRRLAGPGRETQYF. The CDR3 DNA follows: TGTGCCAGCAGTTCCAGGAGACTAGCGGGGCCTGGGCGGGAGACCCAGTACTTC.

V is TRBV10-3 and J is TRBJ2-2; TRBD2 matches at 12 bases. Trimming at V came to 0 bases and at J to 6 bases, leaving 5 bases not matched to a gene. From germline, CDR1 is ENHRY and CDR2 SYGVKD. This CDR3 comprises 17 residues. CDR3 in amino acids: CAISESTSGGPSGELFF. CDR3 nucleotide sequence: TGTGCCATCAGTGAGTCCACTAGCGGGGGGCCGTCCGGGGAGCTGTTTTTT.

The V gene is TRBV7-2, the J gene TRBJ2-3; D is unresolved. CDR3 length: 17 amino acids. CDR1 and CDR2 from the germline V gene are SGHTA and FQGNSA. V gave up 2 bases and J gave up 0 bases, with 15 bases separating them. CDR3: CASSLLAPDPSTDTQYF. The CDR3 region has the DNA TGTGCCAGCAGCTTATTGGCGCCGGACCCTAGCACAGATACGCAGTATTTT.

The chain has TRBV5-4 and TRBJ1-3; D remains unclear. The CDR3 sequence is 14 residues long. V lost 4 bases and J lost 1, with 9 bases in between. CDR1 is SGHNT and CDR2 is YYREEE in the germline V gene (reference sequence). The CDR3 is CASSVEQSGNTIYF. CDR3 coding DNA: TGTGCCAGCAGCGTGGAACAGTCTGGAAACACCATATATTTT.

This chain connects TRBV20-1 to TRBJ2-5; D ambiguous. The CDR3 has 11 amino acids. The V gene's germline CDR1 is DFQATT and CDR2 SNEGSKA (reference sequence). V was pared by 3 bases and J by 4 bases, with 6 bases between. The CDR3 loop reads CSARLAETQYF. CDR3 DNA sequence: TGCAGTGCTAGGCTCGCAGAGACCCAGTACTTC.

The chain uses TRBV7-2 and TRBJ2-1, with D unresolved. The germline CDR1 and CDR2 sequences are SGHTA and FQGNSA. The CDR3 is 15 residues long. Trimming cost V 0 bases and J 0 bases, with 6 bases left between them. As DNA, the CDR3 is TGTGCCAGCAGCTTAGCAACTTCCTCCTACAATGAGCAGTTCTTC. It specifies CASSLATSSYNEQFF.

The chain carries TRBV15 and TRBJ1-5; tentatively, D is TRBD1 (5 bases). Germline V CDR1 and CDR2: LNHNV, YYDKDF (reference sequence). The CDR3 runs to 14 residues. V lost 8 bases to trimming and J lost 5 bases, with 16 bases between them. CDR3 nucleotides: TGTGCCACCGGCGGGACTAGGGTCGATCAGCCCCAGCATTTT. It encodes CATGGTRVDQPQHF.